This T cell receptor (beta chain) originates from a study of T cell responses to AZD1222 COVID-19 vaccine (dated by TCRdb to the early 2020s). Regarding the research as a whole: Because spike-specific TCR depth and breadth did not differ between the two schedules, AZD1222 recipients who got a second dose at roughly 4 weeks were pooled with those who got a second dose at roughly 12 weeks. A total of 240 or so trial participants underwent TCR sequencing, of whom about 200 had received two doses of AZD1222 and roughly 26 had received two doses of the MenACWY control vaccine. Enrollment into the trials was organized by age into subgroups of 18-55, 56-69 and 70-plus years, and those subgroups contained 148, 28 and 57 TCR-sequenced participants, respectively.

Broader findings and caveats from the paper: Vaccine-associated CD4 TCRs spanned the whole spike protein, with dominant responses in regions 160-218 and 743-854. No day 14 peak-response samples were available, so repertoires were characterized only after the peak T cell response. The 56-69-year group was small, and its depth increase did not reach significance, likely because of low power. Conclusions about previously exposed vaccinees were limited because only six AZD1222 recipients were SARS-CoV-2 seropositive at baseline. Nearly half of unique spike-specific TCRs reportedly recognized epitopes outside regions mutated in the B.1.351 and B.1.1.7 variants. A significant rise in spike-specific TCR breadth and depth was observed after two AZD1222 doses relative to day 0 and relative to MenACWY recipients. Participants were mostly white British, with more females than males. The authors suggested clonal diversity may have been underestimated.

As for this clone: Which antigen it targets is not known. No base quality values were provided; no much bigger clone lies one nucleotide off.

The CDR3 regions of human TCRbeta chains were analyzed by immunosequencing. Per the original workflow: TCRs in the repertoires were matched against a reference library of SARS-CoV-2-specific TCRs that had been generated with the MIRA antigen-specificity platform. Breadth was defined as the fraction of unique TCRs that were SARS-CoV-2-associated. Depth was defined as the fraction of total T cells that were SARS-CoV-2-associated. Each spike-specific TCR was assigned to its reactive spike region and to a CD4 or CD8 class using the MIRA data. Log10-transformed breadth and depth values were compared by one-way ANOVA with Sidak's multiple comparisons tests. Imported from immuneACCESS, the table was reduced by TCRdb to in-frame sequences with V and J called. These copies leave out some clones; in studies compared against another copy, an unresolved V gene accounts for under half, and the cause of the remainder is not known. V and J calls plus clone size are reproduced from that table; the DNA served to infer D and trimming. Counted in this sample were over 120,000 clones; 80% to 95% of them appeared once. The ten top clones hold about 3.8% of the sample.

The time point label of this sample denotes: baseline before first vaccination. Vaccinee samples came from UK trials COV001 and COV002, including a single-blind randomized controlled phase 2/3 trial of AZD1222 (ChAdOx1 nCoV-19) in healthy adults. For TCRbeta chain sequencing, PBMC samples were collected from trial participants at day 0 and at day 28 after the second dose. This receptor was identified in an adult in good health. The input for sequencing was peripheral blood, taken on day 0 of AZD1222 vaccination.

The encoded CDR3 is CASTPPGTSRREQYF. The sequence in DNA is TGTGCCAGCACCCCCCCCGGGACTAGCAGACGCGAGCAGTACTTC. The rearranged segments are TRBV28 and TRBJ2-7, and TRBD2 matches 9 of the central bases. Taken from the germline V gene, the CDR1 and CDR2 loops are MDHEN and SYDVKM. V has 7 bases trimmed and J has 6 bases trimmed; junction bases matching no gene number 13. From cysteine to phenylalanine, the CDR3 is 15 amino acids long. The entry retains the CDR3 DNA only, 45 bases that are in frame from base 1.